A single sample gave rise to the 17 T cell receptor beta chains below, sequenced in a study of blood T cell repertoires in COVID-19. Sequencing was performed with immunoSEQ multiplex PCR; in TCRdb, only in-frame clones are kept and a portion is missing. The table lists about 130,000 clones, around 89% of them singletons. Sequencing used peripheral blood. The source is a middle-aged man with active or convalescent COVID-19.

The chain uses TRBV25-1 and TRBJ1-4, with 9 bases identical to TRBD1. The V and J ends lost 6 bases and 7 bases, in that order; junction bases with no gene match: 6. Per the germline V gene, CDR1 is MGHDK and CDR2 is SYGVNS. This CDR3 has 14 residues. CDR3 amino acids: CASRRQGEFEKLFF. The CDR3 DNA follows: TGTGCCAGCAGGAGACAGGGGGAGTTTGAAAAACTGTTTTTT.

In its sample, this clone was seen a few times. This chain uses TRBV6-2 or TRBV6-3 with TRBJ2-7; TRBD1 aligns across 10 bases. Germline trimming cut 7 bases from V and 7 bases from J; bases unmatched to any gene: 10. The CDR3 runs to 14 residues. Germline CDR1 is MNHEY and CDR2 is SVGEGT. The CDR3 loop reads CASTPDRGAREQYF. The CDR3, as DNA: TGTGCCAGCACCCCGGACAGGGGGGCGCGAGAGCAGTACTTC.

This chain links TRBV10-3 with TRBJ2-7; D perhaps matches TRBD1 (6 bases). Looked up from germline, CDR1 is ENHRY and CDR2 is SYGVKD. The V end was cut by 3 bases, the J end by 6 bases, with 6 bases between. This CDR3 is 11 amino acids long. As DNA, the CDR3 is TGTGCCATCAGTGAACAGGGCGAGCAGTACTTC. Its protein is CAISEQGEQYF.

The gene calls are TRBV4-2 and TRBJ1-1; unclear D gene. Germline loops: CDR1 LGHNA, CDR2 YNFKEQ. This CDR3 is built from 16 residues. V was shortened by 1 base and J by 1 base, with 13 bases between the two germline ends. The CDR3 protein is CASSQVGGPKNTEAFF. CDR3 DNA sequence: TGTGCCAGCAGCCAAGTAGGAGGGCCAAAGAACACTGAAGCTTTCTTT.

This sequence joins TRBV19 and TRBJ2-5; 14 bases map to TRBD2. Trimming removed 4 bases from V and 5 bases from J; junction bases left unmatched: 6. The CDR3 consists of 16 residues. The germline V gene encodes CDR1 LNHDA and CDR2 SQIVND (reference sequence). CDR3 bases: TGTGCCAGTAGTAGGGTGACTAGCGGGGGGGCCGAGACCCAGTACTTC. Its protein product is CASSRVTSGGAETQYF.

The chain has TRBV5-1 and TRBJ2-7; 10 bases line up with TRBD1. CDR3 length equals 14 residues. Unmatched junction bases numbered 9, after V lost 5 bases and J lost 7 bases. The germline CDR1 and CDR2 sequences are SGHRS and YFSETQ. The DNA for the CDR3 is TGCGCCAGCAGTGAGGGGACAGGGGTGGTGGAGCAGTACTTC. Translating it yields CASSEGTGVVEQYF.

This clone was recorded only once. The chain joins TRBV29-1 to TRBJ2-3, with 8 bases fitting TRBD2. The CDR3 runs 16 residues. Losses at the gene ends were 7 bases for V and 1 base for J; bases not matched to a gene: 13. Germline V gene sequence: CDR1 SQVTM, CDR2 ANQGSEA. In DNA, the CDR3 is TGCAGCGGATTCGGGAGGGAGGGCCGCGGCACAGATACGCAGTATTTT. Translating gives CSGFGREGRGTDTQYF.

V and J are TRBV30 and TRBJ2-7; 8 bases fit TRBD1. The germline V gene encodes CDR1 GTSNPN and CDR2 SVGIG (reference sequence). With V trimmed by 3 bases and J by 3 bases, 10 bases remained unmatched. This CDR3 spans 15 amino acids. The DNA for the CDR3 is TGTGCCTGGAGACCGGGACAGGCCAATTTCTACGAGCAGTACTTC. Protein: CAWRPGQANFYEQYF.

CDR3 in amino acids: CASSGTGGSDTQYF. In DNA form, the CDR3 reads TGTGCCAGCAGCGGGACGGGGGGATCTGATACGCAGTATTTT. The chain has TRBV5-5 and TRBJ2-3; 7 nucleotides match TRBD2. V dropped 4 bases and J dropped 6; count of bases not matched to a gene: 8. The germline V gene has CDR1 SGHKS and CDR2 YYEKEE (reference sequence). CDR3 size: 14 residues.

This chain connects TRBV7-2 to TRBJ2-5; possibly TRBD1 for D (6 bases). This CDR3 region has 15 residues. With 0 bases removed from V and 7 bases from J, the gap between germline ends came to 15 bases. Germline CDR1 is SGHTA and CDR2 is FQGNSA. For the CDR3, the DNA is TGTGCCAGCAGCTTAGCTCTCAGGGGACGGGGGACCCAGTACTTC. As protein: CASSLALRGRGTQYF.

This clone came up once. The V gene is TRBV7-9, the J gene TRBJ2-7, with TRBD2 identical over 7 bases. The CDR3 length is 15 residues. Germline V gene sequence: CDR1 SEHNR, CDR2 FQNEAQ (reference sequence). Trimming cost V 2 bases and J 9 bases; bases outside gene matches: 13. The CDR3 nucleotides are TGTGCCAGCAGCTTATCGGGACTAAGCATTTTAGGGCAGTACTTC. Protein: CASSLSGLSILGQYF.

The chain joins TRBV15 to TRBJ1-5; 10 bases agree with TRBD1. This CDR3 region has 15 residues. From germline, CDR1 is LNHNV and CDR2 YYDKDF (reference sequence). With 5 bases clipped from V and 10 bases from J, the junction kept 11 bases outside the gene matches. The chain's CDR3 is CATSPTRDRGLPQHF. CDR3 DNA sequence: TGTGCCACCAGCCCAACCCGGGACAGGGGCCTCCCCCAGCATTTT.

Here the CDR3 DNA reads TGTGCCAGCAGCCCAGAGGGTAGCGGGAGCCCAGATACGCAGTATTTT. It yields the protein CASSPEGSGSPDTQYF. The chain links TRBV5-4 to TRBJ2-3; 9 positions match TRBD2. Germline CDR1 and CDR2: SGHNT and YYREEE (reference sequence). This CDR3 comprises 16 residues. Trimming removed 4 bases from V and 4 bases from J; junction bases left unmatched: 10.

In this sample, this clone turned up once. V usage is TRBV11-3 and J usage is TRBJ1-6; TRBD1 matches at 7 bases. Per the germline V gene, CDR1 is SGHNT and CDR2 is YENEEA. Trimming took 5 bases from V and 9 from J; bases not matched to a gene: 1. This CDR3 is built from 12 residues. Written as DNA, the CDR3 is TGTGCCAGCAGCAGGGACAGTTCACCCCTCCACTTT. It is translated as CASSRDSSPLHF.

Written as DNA, the CDR3 is TGCGCCAGCAGTGAGCACAGGGGGACTGGCTACACCTTC. Protein sequence: CASSEHRGTGYTF. The chain employs TRBV10-1 and TRBJ1-2; 8 bases are shared with TRBD1. This CDR3 is 13 amino acids long. The germline CDR1 and CDR2 sequences are WNHNN and SYGVQD (reference sequence). Trimming removed 2 bases from V and 7 bases from J; junction bases left unmatched: 3.

The gene calls are TRBV18 and TRBJ1-1; no firm D call. The length of the CDR3 is 14 residues. From germline, CDR1 is KGHSH and CDR2 LQKENI. The V end lost 3 bases, the J end lost 4 bases, and 12 bases lay between the germline ends. CDR3 residues: CASSPQREVTEAFF. The CDR3 DNA reads as TGTGCCAGCTCACCGCAGAGAGAGGTCACTGAAGCTTTCTTT.

This chain joins TRBV27 and TRBJ2-7; D is ambiguous. The CDR3 spans 13 residues. V dropped 5 bases and J dropped 6 bases, with 14 bases sitting between them. The germline V gene has CDR1 MNHEY and CDR2 SMNVEV (reference sequence). The DNA for the CDR3 is TGTGCCAGCAGTGTTAGCCCCAACGGCGAGCAGTACTTC. Protein product: CASSVSPNGEQYF.